This TCR beta chain appears in the sequencing data of a study of OX40 agonist ivuxolimab in advanced cancers. This CDR3 is built from 13 residues. V lost 8 bases and J 0 bases, leaving 10 bases between the germline ends. CDR1 is SNHLY and CDR2 is FYNNEI in the germline V gene. Assay used: immunoSEQ multiplex PCR; TCRdb lists only in-frame clones, some missing. The table lists fewer than 100,000 clones, just over 90% of them singletons, with about 0.3% in the top ten. The TCR originated in an adult with an advanced solid tumor such as melanoma, head and neck, liver or kidney cancer. The gene calls are TRBV2 and TRBJ1-2; D perhaps matches TRBD1 (5 bases). The sample was CD4+ or CD8+ T cells sorted from blood, taken in a trial of the OX40 agonist ivuxolimab. The DNA for the CDR3 is TGTGCCAGCGCCTTGGGGGCTAACTATGGCTACACCTTC. This gives the protein CASALGANYGYTF.